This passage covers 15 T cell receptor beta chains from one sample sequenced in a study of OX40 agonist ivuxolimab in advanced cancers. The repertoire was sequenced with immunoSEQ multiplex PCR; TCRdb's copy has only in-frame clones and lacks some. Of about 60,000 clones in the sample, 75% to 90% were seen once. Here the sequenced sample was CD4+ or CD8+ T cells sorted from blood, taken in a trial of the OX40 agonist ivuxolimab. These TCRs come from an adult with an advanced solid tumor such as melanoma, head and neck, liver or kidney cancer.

The CDR3 DNA sequence: TGCGCCAGCAGCCTCGGACAGGGACCAACACAAGAGACCCAGTACTTC. This encodes CASSLGQGPTQETQYF. The chain links TRBV5-1 to TRBJ2-5, with 8 bases lining up with TRBD1. V trimming: 4 bases; J trimming: 2 bases; junction bases outside the gene matches: 10. CDR3 length equals 16 residues. Germline V lookup: CDR1 SGHRS, CDR2 YFSETQ.

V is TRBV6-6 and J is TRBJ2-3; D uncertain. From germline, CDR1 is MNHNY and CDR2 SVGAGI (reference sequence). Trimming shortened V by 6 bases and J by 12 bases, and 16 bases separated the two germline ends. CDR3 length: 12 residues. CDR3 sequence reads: CASRVASFLQYF. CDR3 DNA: TGTGCCAGCAGGGTAGCCTCCTTCCTTCAGTATTTT.

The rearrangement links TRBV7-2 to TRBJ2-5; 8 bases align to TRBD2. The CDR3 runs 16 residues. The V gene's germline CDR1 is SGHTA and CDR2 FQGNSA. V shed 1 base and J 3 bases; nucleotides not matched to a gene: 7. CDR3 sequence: CASSLGSGGGEETQYF. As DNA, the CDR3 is TGTGCCAGCAGCTTAGGAAGCGGGGGTGGGGAAGAGACCCAGTACTTC.

CDR3 bases: TGTGCCAGCAGTAGCACTAGCGGGAGCTTCACAGATACGCAGTATTTT. Translation gives CASSSTSGSFTDTQYF. The chain is built from TRBV28 and TRBJ2-3; 11 bases are shared with TRBD2. The CDR3 runs to 16 residues. V shed 5 bases, J shed 2 bases, and the junction held 6 bases outside the gene matches. Germline V CDR1 and CDR2: MDHEN, SYDVKM. Filled out from reference TRBV28 and TRBJ2-3, the complete variable domain reads DVKVTQSSRYLVKRTGEKVFLECVQDMDHENMFWYRQDPGLGLRLIYFSYDVKMKEKGDIPEGYSVSREKKERFSLILESASTNQTSMYLCASSSTSGSFTDTQYFGPGTRLTVL.

CDR3 protein: CASSLVGGSNQPQHF. DNA for the CDR3: TGTGCCAGCAGCTTAGTAGGTGGAAGCAATCAGCCCCAGCATTTT. V is TRBV7-9 and J is TRBJ1-5, with D unresolved. Trimming took off 1 base at V and 1 base at J, with 8 bases between the two ends. CDR1 and CDR2 from the germline V gene are SEHNR and FQNEAQ (reference sequence). The CDR3 is 15 amino acids. Supplemented by reference TRBV7-9 and TRBJ1-5, the full variable domain reads DTGVSQNPRHKITKRGQNVTFRCDPISEHNRLYWYRQTLGQGPEFLTYFQNEAQLEKSRLLSDRFSAERPKGSFSTLEIQRTEQGDSAMYLCASSLVGGSNQPQHFGDGTRLSIL.

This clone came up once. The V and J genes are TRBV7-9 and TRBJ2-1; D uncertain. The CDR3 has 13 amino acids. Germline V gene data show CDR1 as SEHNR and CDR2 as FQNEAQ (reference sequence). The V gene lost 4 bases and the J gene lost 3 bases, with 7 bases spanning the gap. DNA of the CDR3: TGTGCCAGCAGCTCCTCTAACTACAATGAGCAGTTCTTC. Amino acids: CASSSSNYNEQFF. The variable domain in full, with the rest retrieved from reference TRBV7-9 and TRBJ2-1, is DTGVSQNPRHKITKRGQNVTFRCDPISEHNRLYWYRQTLGQGPEFLTYFQNEAQLEKSRLLSDRFSAERPKGSFSTLEIQRTEQGDSAMYLCASSSSNYNEQFFGPGTRLTVL.

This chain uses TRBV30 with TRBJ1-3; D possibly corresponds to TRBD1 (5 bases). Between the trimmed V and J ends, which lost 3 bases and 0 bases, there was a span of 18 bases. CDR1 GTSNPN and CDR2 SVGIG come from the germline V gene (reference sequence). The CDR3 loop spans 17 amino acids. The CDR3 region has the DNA TGTGCCTGGAGCTATCTCGGAGGGGATAGCTCTGGAAACACCATATATTTT. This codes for CAWSYLGGDSSGNTIYF. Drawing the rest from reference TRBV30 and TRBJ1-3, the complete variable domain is SQTIHQWPATLVQPVGSPLSLECTVEGTSNPNLYWYRQAAGRGLQLLFYSVGIGQISSEVPQNLSASRPQDRQFILSSKKLLLSDSGFYLCAWSYLGGDSSGNTIYFGEGSWLTVV.

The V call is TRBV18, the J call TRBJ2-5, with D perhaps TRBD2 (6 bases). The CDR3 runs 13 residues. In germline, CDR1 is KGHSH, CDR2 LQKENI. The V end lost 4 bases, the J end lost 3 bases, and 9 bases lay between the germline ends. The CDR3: CASSRQREETQYF. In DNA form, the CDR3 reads TGTGCCAGCTCACGCCAGCGGGAAGAGACCCAGTACTTC.

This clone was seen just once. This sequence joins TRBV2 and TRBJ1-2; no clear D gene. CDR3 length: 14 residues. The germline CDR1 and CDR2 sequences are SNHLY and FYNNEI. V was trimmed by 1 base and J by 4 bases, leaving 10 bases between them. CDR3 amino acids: CASSEGEGIYGYTF. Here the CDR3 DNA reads TGTGCCAGCAGTGAAGGGGAAGGGATCTATGGCTACACCTTC.

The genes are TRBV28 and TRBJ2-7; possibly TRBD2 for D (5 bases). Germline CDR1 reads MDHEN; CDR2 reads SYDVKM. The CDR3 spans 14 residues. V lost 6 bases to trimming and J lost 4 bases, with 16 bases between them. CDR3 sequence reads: CASRPGSLRYEQYF. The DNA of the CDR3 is TGTGCCAGCAGACCGGGGTCATTGAGGTACGAGCAGTACTTC.

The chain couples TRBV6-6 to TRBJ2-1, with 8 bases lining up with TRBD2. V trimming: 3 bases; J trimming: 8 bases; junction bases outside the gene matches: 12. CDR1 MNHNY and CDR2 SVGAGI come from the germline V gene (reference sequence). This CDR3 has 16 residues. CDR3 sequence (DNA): TGTGCCAGCAGTTATTCCACACGGGGGGGCCGGGATGAGCAGTTCTTC. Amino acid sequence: CASSYSTRGGRDEQFF.

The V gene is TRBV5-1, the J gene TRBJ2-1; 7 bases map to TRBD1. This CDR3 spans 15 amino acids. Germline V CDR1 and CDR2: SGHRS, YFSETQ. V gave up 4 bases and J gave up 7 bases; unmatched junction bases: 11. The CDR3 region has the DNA TGCGCCAGCAGCCCCACGGGACAGATGGCAAATGAGCAGTTCTTC. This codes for CASSPTGQMANEQFF. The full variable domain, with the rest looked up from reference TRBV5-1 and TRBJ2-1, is KAGVTQTPRYLIKTRGQQVTLSCSPISGHRSVSWYQQTPGQGLQFLFEYFSETQRNKGNFPGRFSGRQFSNSRSEMNVSTLELGDSALYLCASSPTGQMANEQFFGPGTRLTVL.

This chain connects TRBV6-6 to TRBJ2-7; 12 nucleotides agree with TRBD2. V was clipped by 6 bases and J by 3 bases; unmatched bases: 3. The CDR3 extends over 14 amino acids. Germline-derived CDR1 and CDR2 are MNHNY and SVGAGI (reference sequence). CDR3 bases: TGTGCCAGCAGCCGGGGACTAGCGGGCTACGAGCAGTACTTC. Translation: CASSRGLAGYEQYF.

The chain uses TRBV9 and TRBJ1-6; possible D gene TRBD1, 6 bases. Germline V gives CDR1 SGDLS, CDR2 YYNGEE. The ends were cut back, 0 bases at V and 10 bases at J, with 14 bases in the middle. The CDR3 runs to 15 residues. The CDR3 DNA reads TGTGCCAGCAGCGTAGGGCAGGGGCCCCAATCACCCCTCCACTTT. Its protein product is CASSVGQGPQSPLHF.

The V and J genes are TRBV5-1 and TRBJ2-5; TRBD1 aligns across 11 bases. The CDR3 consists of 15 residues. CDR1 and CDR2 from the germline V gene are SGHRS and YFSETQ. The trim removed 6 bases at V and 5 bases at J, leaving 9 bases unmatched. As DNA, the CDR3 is TGCGCCAGCAACACGGACAGGGGGCGAGGGGAGACCCAGTACTTC. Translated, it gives CASNTDRGRGETQYF.